The 8 T cell receptor beta chains reported below all come from one sample, sequenced in a study of Ad26.COV2.S vaccination and SARS-CoV-2 variants. Treatment given: around 19 received Ad26.COV2.S at low or high dose, single or two shots; about 5 received placebo; per-sample allocation not given. Sampling was performed 63 days after the first vaccine or placebo injection. The assay was immunoSEQ multiplex PCR, and TCRdb's table has in-frame clones only and misses some. The table records about 250,000 clones, about 89% of them present only once. The specimen comprised peripheral blood, sampled in a trial of Ad26.COV2.S vaccine versus placebo. The receptor source for this set is a person between 18 and 59 years old who received the Ad26.COV2.S COVID-19 vaccine or a placebo.

This chain uses TRBV5-4 with TRBJ1-1; D ambiguous. The ends were cut back, 4 bases at V and 4 bases at J, with 8 bases in the middle. Germline CDR1 SGHNT, CDR2 YYREEE (reference sequence). The CDR3 has 12 residues. CDR3: CASSPDGTEAFF. CDR3 DNA: TGTGCCAGCAGCCCTGACGGCACTGAAGCTTTCTTT. Based on the CDR3 plus reference TRBV5-4 and TRBJ1-1, the full variable domain is ETGVTQSPTHLIKTRGQQVTLRCSSQSGHNTVSWYQQALGQGPQFIFQYYREEENGRGNFPPRFSGLQFPNYSSELNVNALELDDSALYLCASSPDGTEAFFGQGTRLTVV.

The genes are TRBV9 and TRBJ2-3, with no clear D. Germline-derived CDR1 and CDR2 are SGDLS and YYNGEE. V was shortened by 6 bases and J by 2 bases, with 13 bases between the two germline ends. This CDR3 spans 14 amino acids. The CDR3 here is CASTPPVPTDTQYF. The CDR3 DNA sequence: TGTGCCAGCACCCCACCGGTCCCCACAGATACGCAGTATTTT.

The J gene is TRBJ1-2, the V gene TRBV7-2, with D tentatively TRBD1 (6 bases). V lost 1 base and J lost 3, with 18 bases in between. The CDR3 covers 17 residues. Germline V gives CDR1 SGHTA, CDR2 FQGNSA. The CDR3 nucleotides are TGTGCCAGCAGCTTAGTGGGGGGCCGCCCAAGGGACTATGGCTACACCTTC. Amino acid sequence: CASSLVGGRPRDYGYTF.

This clone has just a few counts. The chain recombines TRBV5-4 with TRBJ1-1, with D perhaps matching TRBD1 (5 bases). V dropped 4 bases and J dropped 5 bases, with 15 bases sitting between them. CDR1 SGHNT and CDR2 YYREEE come from the germline V gene (reference sequence). This CDR3 region has 14 residues. Here the CDR3 DNA reads TGTGCCAGCAGCAGAAGTCAGGGCCTGACTGAAGCTTTCTTT. Translated, it gives CASSRSQGLTEAFF.

This rearrangement joins TRBV11-2 to TRBJ2-3; D not certain. The germline CDR1 and CDR2 sequences are SGHAT and FQNNGV. CDR3 length equals 13 residues. V lost 6 bases and J 2 bases, leaving 9 bases between the germline ends. The DNA of the CDR3 is TGTGCCAGCAGGTGGGGATACACAGATACGCAGTATTTT. It specifies CASRWGYTDTQYF.

The gene calls are TRBV7-2 and TRBJ2-5, with D maybe TRBD2 (5 bases). The CDR3 runs to 14 residues. Trimming shortened V by 4 bases and J by 2 bases, and 11 bases separated the two germline ends. Looked up from germline, CDR1 is SGHTA and CDR2 is FQGNSA. The CDR3 nucleotides read TGTGCCAGCAGCTCCGGTCCGGGACAAGAGACCCAGTACTTC. Encoded protein: CASSSGPGQETQYF. Full variable domain (remainder filled in from reference TRBV7-2 and TRBJ2-5): GAGVSQSPSNKVTEKGKDVELRCDPISGHTALYWYRQSLGQGLEFLIYFQGNSAPDKSGLPSDRFSAERTGGSVSTLTIQRTQQEDSAVYLCASSSGPGQETQYFGPGTRLLVL.

The rearrangement uses TRBV3-1 (or the pseudogene TRBV3-2) and TRBJ2-5; D may correspond to TRBD1 or TRBD2 (5 bases each). Per the germline V gene, CDR1 is LGHDT and CDR2 is YNNKEL (reference sequence). This CDR3 is built from 15 residues. V lost 6 bases and J lost 5, with 19 bases in between. CDR3 residues: CASSLEYQGGETQYF. In nucleotides, the CDR3 is TGTGCCAGCAGTTTGGAATATCAGGGCGGGGAGACCCAGTACTTC.

The rearrangement uses TRBV7-8 and TRBJ2-1, with TRBD2 matching 12 bases. Germline loops: CDR1 SGHVS, CDR2 FQNEAQ. J lost 7 bases, V lost 7 bases, and 11 bases had no gene match. The CDR3 has 16 residues. In nucleotides, the CDR3 is TGTGCCAGCATCCTCCTAGCGGGAGGGCCGGGTAATGAGCAGTTCTTC. Protein: CASILLAGGPGNEQFF.